This T cell receptor (beta chain) was obtained from a study of OX40 agonist ivuxolimab in advanced cancers. For the wider study: Ivuxolimab was a fully human IgG2 agonistic monoclonal antibody targeting the costimulatory receptor OX40 (CD134). In the dose-escalation cohort, 75% to 85% of patients were male, and the mean age was 60 years with a range of roughly 20 to 80. Prior anti-PD-1, anti-PD-L1 or anti-CTLA-4 therapy was permitted, and approximately 42% of dose-escalation patients had received checkpoint inhibitors. Among the 50 to 55 dose-escalation patients, about 20 had hepatocellular carcinoma, 15 or so melanoma, 9 renal cell carcinoma and 9 head and neck cancer. The paper covers the monotherapy dose-escalation part of the phase I ivuxolimab trial, which included N of about 56 patients. Intravenous ivuxolimab was administered to patients every 2 weeks at six dose levels: 0.01, 0.1, 0.3, 1.5, 3 and 10 mg/kg. Peripheral TCRbeta sequencing was intended to test whether TCR sequence diversity was altered and clonal T-cell expansion was caused by ivuxolimab. Three dose-escalation patients achieved partial responses, one with hepatocellular carcinoma and two with cutaneous melanoma. Broad study findings and their caveats: After ivuxolimab, CD8+ T cells had more expanded clones than CD4+ T cells on average. Partial responders in the 0.1-3.0 mg/kg groups had among the lowest normalized peripheral clonal expansion, especially among CD8+ T cells. At doses of 0.1 to 3.0 mg/kg, clonal expansion of both CD4+ and CD8+ blood T cells was observed from baseline to week 6. Low levels of normalized T-cell clonal expansion were also shown by some nonresponding patients. The antigen specificity of the peripheral T cells that underwent clonal expansion was not determined.

V gives up 4 bases and J gives up 5 bases, and the segment between their germline ends measures 13 bases. The CDR3 goes from the cysteine to the phenylalanine over 14 residues. The sequence is cut down to CDR3 DNA, 42 bases in frame from base 1. CDR1 and CDR2, per the germline V gene, are SGHRS and YFSETQ. A note on this clone: Its antigen has not been determined. There are no base qualities to consult, and no much larger clone falls within one base.

The trial excluded patients who had a history of autoimmune disease or were on systemic immunosuppression. Peripheral blood for TCR sequencing was drawn from every dose cohort at baseline, at cycle 4 day 1 and at cycle 7 day 1. Samples were obtained from an open-label, multicenter, first-in-human phase I dose-escalation trial of ivuxolimab. Adults with locally advanced or metastatic melanoma, renal cell carcinoma, hepatocellular carcinoma or head and neck squamous cell carcinoma were enrolled in the trial. Before TCR sequencing, CD4+ T cells and CD8+ T cells were sorted from peripheral blood as separate populations. Genomic DNA was extracted from sorted cells for sequencing of the TCRbeta CDR3 region. The immunoSEQ Assay was used for sequencing of TCRbeta CDR3 regions. TCRdb retrieved this table from immuneACCESS and kept in-frame rearrangements only. Not all clones are present; in checked studies, unresolved V genes account for under half, and no reason is known for the remainder. Here the sample has fewer than 120,000 clones; roughly nine tenths occur a single time. About 0.25% of the sample is taken by the ten largest.

Sequenced here: CD4+ or CD8+ T cells sorted from blood, sampled in a trial of the OX40 agonist ivuxolimab. This clonotype originated in an adult with an advanced solid tumor such as melanoma, head and neck, liver or kidney cancer. The sequence links TRBV5-1 to TRBJ2-1, with the D gene not confidently named. Here the CDR3 is given as CASSLLGRNNEQFF. The DNA sequence is as follows: TGCGCCAGCAGCCTACTCGGACGGAACAATGAGCAGTTCTTC.